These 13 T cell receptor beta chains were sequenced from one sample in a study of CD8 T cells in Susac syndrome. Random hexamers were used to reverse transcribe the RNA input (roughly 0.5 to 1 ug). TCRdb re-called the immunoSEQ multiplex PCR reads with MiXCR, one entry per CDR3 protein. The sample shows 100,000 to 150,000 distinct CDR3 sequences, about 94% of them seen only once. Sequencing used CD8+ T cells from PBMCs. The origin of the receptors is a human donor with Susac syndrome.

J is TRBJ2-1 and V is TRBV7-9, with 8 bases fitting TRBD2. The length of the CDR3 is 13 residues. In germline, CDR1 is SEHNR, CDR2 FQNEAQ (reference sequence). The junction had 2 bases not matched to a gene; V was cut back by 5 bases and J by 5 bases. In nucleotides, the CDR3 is TGTGCCAGCAGCCGCGGGGGGCACAATGAGCAGTTCTTC. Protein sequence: CASSRGGHNEQFF. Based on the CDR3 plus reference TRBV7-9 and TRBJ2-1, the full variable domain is DTGVSQNPRHKITKRGQNVTFRCDPISEHNRLYWYRQTLGQGPEFLTYFQNEAQLEKSRLLSDRFSAERPKGSFSTLEIQRTEQGDSAMYLCASSRGGHNEQFFGPGTRLTVL.

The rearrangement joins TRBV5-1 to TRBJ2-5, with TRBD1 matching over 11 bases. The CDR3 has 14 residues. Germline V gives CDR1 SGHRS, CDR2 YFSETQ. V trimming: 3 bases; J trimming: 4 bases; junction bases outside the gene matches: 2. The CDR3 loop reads CASSSGQGVETQYF. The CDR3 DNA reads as TGCGCCAGCAGCTCGGGACAGGGGGTAGAGACCCAGTACTTC. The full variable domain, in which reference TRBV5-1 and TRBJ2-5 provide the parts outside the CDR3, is KAGVTQTPRYLIKTRGQQVTLSCSPISGHRSVSWYQQTPGQGLQFLFEYFSETQRNKGNFPGRFSGRQFSNSRSEMNVSTLELGDSALYLCASSSGQGVETQYFGPGTRLLVL.

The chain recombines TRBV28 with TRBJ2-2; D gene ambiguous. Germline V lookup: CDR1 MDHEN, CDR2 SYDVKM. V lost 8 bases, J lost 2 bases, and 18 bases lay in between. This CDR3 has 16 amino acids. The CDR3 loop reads CASCPFLVGNTGELFF. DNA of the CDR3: TGTGCCAGCTGCCCATTTTTGGTTGGTAACACCGGGGAGCTGTTTTTT.

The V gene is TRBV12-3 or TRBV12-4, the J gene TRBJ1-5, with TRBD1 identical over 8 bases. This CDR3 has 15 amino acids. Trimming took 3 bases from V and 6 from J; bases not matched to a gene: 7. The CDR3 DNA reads TGTGCCAGCAGTTTTGGGCAGGGGGCAACTCAGCCCCAGCATTTT. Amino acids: CASSFGQGATQPQHF.

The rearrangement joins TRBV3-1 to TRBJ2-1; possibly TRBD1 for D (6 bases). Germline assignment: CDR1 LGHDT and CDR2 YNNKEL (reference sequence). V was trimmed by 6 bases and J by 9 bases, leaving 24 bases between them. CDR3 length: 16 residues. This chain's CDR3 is CASRALKDSGRGEQFF. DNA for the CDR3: TGTGCCAGCAGAGCCTTAAAGGACAGTGGCCGCGGTGAGCAGTTCTTC.

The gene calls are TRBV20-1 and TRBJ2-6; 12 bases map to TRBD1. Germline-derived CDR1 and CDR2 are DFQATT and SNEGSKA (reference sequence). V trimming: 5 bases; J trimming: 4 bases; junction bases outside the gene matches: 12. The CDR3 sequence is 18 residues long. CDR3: CSAAGTGGSASGANVLTF. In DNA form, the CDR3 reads TGCAGTGCTGCCGGGACAGGGGGCTCTGCGAGCGGGGCCAACGTCCTGACTTTC.

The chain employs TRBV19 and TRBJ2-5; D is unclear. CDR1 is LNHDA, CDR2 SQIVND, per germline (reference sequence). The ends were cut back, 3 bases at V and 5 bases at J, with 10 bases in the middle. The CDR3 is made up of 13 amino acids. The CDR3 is CASSIWAAETQYF. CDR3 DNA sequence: TGTGCCAGTAGTATCTGGGCAGCGGAGACCCAGTACTTC.

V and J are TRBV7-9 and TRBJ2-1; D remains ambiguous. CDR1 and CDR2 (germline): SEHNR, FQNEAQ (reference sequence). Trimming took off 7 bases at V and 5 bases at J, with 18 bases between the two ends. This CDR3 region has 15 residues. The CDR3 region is CASTLAPRVDNEQFF. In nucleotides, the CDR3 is TGTGCCAGCACGCTCGCCCCTCGGGTGGACAATGAGCAGTTCTTC.

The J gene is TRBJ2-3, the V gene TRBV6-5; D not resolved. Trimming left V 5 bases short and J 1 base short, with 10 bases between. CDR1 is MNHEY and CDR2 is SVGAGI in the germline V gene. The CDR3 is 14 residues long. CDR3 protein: CASSHDVRTDTQYF. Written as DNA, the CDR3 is TGTGCCAGCAGTCACGACGTACGCACAGATACGCAGTATTTT.

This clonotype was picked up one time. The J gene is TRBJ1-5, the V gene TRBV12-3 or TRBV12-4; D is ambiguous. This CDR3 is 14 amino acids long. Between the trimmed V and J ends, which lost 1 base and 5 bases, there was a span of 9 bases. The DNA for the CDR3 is TGTGCCAGCAGTTTAGAGGCAGGATATCAGCCCCAGCATTTT. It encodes CASSLEAGYQPQHF.

Written as DNA, the CDR3 is TGTGCCAGCAGCCCGCTCGGGCTGGGAGACACTGAAGCTTTCTTT. Translating it yields CASSPLGLGDTEAFF. The chain joins TRBV7-3 to TRBJ1-1; D unresolved. The length of the CDR3 is 15 residues. Per the germline V gene, CDR1 is SGHTA and CDR2 is FQGTGA. The ends were cut back, 5 bases at V and 3 bases at J, with 16 bases in the middle.

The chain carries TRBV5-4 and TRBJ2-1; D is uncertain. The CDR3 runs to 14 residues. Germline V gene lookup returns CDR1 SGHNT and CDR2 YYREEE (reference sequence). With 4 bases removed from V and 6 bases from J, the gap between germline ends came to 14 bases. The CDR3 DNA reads TGTGCCAGCAGCCCTGGACCAAGTGGCAATGAGCAGTTCTTC. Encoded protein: CASSPGPSGNEQFF.

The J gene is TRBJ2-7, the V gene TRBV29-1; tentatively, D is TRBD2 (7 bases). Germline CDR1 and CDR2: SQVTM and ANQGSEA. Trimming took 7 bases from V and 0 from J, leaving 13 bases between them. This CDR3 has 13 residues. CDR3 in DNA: TGCAGCGCTGAGGGGGGGGACTCCTACGAGCAGTACTTC. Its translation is CSAEGGDSYEQYF.